The 6 T cell receptor beta chains presented below share a single source sample, sequenced in a study of T cell repertoires in cytomegalovirus infection. MiXCR, applied by TCRdb to the reads, yields one record per CDR3 protein. The sample shows approximately 500,000 distinct CDR3 sequences, 26% of them seen only once. Input material: PBMCs. The receptor source for this set is a human donor in good health (CMV status not recorded). Some clones in this sample may be carry-over from other donors' samples.

The rearrangement uses TRBV28 and TRBJ2-1; the match to TRBD2 covers 15 bases. Per germline, CDR1 MDHEN and CDR2 SYDVKM. The CDR3 runs to 14 residues. Trimming removed 8 bases from V and 13 bases from J; junction bases left unmatched: 9. CDR3 sequence (DNA): TGTGCCAGCCTAGAAGGACTAGCGGGGGGGGAACAGTTCTTC. Protein: CASLEGLAGGEQFF.

This clonotype was detected only a few times. J is TRBJ2-5 and V is TRBV6-1, with 8 bases aligning to TRBD2. The V segment lost 11 bases and the J segment 5 bases; nucleotides outside the gene matches: 19. The CDR3 extends over 16 amino acids. Germline V lookup: CDR1 MNHNS, CDR2 SASEGT. CDR3 protein: CAVSPLLAASRETQYF. The DNA of the CDR3 is TGTGCCGTCAGCCCCCTACTAGCGGCGAGTAGGGAGACCCAGTACTTC.

The chain combines TRBV10-3 with TRBJ2-1; D uncertain. CDR1 is ENHRY and CDR2 is SYGVKD in the germline V gene. Trimming pared 4 bases from V and 0 bases from J, leaving 7 bases between. The CDR3 covers 14 residues. This CDR3 is CAISGGSSYNEQFF. Here the CDR3 DNA reads TGTGCCATCAGTGGGGGAAGCTCCTACAATGAGCAGTTCTTC.

A few counts support this clonotype. The rearrangement links TRBV2 to TRBJ2-7; 13 nucleotides line up with TRBD2. Germline CDR1 reads SNHLY; CDR2 reads FYNNEI. The CDR3 loop spans 15 amino acids. The V and J ends lost 5 bases and 1 base, in that order; junction bases with no gene match: 2. DNA for the CDR3: TGTGCCAGCAGTCGGACTAGCGGGGGATCCTACGAGCAGTACGTC. It encodes CASSRTSGGSYEQYV.

CDR3 residues: CASSMGQSSYEQYF. Written as DNA, the CDR3 is TGTGCCAGTAGTATGGGACAATCGAGCTACGAGCAGTACTTC. V is TRBV19 and J is TRBJ2-7; a weak D match, TRBD1 (6 bases). This CDR3 contains 14 residues. Germline-derived CDR1 and CDR2 are LNHDA and SQIVND (reference sequence). Trimming pared 3 bases from V and 3 bases from J, leaving 12 bases between.

This clonotype was detected a few times. V is TRBV6-1 and J is TRBJ2-1; TRBD2 matches at 8 bases. The CDR3 consists of 11 residues. CDR1 is MNHNS and CDR2 is SASEGT in the germline V gene. With 10 bases clipped from V and 11 bases from J, the junction kept 7 bases outside the gene matches. The CDR3 DNA reads as TGTGCCATCCTAACTAGCGGCAAGCAGTTCTTC. It is translated as CAILTSGKQFF.